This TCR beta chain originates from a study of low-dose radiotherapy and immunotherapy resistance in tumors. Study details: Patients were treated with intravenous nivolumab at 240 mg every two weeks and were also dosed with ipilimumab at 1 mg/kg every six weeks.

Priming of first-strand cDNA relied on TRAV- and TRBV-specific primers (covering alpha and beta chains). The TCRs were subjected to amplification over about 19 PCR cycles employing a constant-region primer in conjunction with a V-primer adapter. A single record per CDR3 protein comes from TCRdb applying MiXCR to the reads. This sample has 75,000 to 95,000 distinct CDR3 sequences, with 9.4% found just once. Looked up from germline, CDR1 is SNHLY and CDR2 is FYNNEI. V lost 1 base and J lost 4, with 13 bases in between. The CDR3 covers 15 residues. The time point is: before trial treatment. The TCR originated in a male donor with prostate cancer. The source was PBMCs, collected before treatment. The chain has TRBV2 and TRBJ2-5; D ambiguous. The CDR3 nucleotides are TGTGCCAGCAGTGAAGGGGTTCAGGCGCGAGAGACCCAGTACTTC. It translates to CASSEGVQARETQYF. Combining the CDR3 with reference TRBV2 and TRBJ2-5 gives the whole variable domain EPEVTQTPSHQVTQMGQEVILRCVPISNHLYFYWYRQILGQKVEFLVSFYNNEISEKSEIFDDQFSVERPDGSNFTLKIRSTKLEDSAMYFCASSEGVQARETQYFGPGTRLLVL.